The rows below give T cell receptor beta chains drawn from one sample of a study of control samples from healthy donors and cancer patients. Libraries were prepared by immunoSEQ multiplex PCR; TCRdb keeps only in-frame clonotypes and omits some of them. The sample shows fewer than 65,000 clones, about four fifths of them seen only once. Sequencing was done on a sample of blood. The receptor source for this set is a man between 65 and 80 years old in good health. The CDR3 runs from the conserved cysteine through the conserved F or W. Clone size, where shown, is once, few, many, or a class for clones that have expanded.

cdr3_length | clone_size | j_call | v_call | cdr3_aa
13 | NA | TRBJ2-1 | TRBV5-8 | CASSGYRYNEQFF
15 | NA | TRBJ1-2 | TRBV6-5 | CASKETAYPEYGYTF
13 | NA | TRBJ2-5 | TRBV29-1 | CSVGARGGETQYF
14 | once | TRBJ1-2 | TRBV28 | CASSNPRQWPYRTF
13 | NA | TRBJ2-1 | TRBV7-6 | CASSFRLDNEQFF
18 | NA | TRBJ2-7 | TRBV4-2 | CASSHKIYVTPSSYEQYF
15 | NA | TRBJ2-2 | TRBV7-2 | CASSLGQGYTGELFF
16 | NA | TRBJ1-6 | TRBV5-1 | CASSFDGRGPDSPLHF
16 | NA | TRBJ1-1 | TRBV19 | CASSSQDSLMNTEAFF
13 | once | TRBJ1-3 | TRBV7-8 | CASGFGGRNTIYF
15 | NA | TRBJ2-1 | TRBV5-4 | CASSFPGQGAHEQFF
14 | NA | TRBJ2-3 | TRBV6-5 | CASTSGGGTDTQYF
14 | NA | TRBJ2-5 | TRBV5-4 | CASSFGDRRGTQYF
16 | NA | TRBJ2-2 | TRBV18 | CASSLNPGHFTGELFF
15 | NA | TRBJ1-2 | TRBV18 | CASSPIKGRNYGYTF
12 | once | TRBJ1-3 | TRBV19 | CASTVAGNTIYF
14 | NA | TRBJ2-7 | TRBV6-5 | CASRRTHSTYEQYF
11 | NA | TRBJ2-1 | TRBV21-1 | CANVKSNEQFF
15 | NA | TRBJ2-6 | TRBV5-1 | CASSLDVSGANVLTF
14 | NA | TRBJ2-2 | TRBV5-1 | CASSLFSNTGELFF
14 | few | TRBJ1-1 | TRBV14 | CASSQVGGGTEAFF
14 | few | TRBJ1-4 | TRBV11-2 | CASSLRDRTEKLFF
14 | medium-sized | TRBJ2-1 | TRBV7-9 | CASRAGTVYNEQFF
15 | NA | TRBJ2-7 | TRBV4-2 | CASSQDKRTGNEQYF
16 | NA | TRBJ1-4 | TRBV19 | CASKRWFMADNEKLFF
13 | NA | TRBJ2-3 | TRBV7-9 | CASSLGTRDTQYF
12 | NA | TRBJ1-6 | TRBV12-3/TRBV12-4 | CASSFPYSPLHF
14 | few | TRBJ1-5 | TRBV20-1 | CSASGGTVDQPQHF
13 | NA | TRBJ1-3 | TRBV19 | CASGGVNGNTIYF
16 | NA | TRBJ2-1 | TRBV13 | CASSLEGLGTYNEQFF
15 | NA | TRBJ1-3 | TRBV6-5 | CASSLIQGQINTIYF
14 | NA | TRBJ2-1 | TRBV19 | CASSISGTYNEQFF
15 | NA | TRBJ2-1 | TRBV14 | CASSQIRDYNNEQFF
15 | NA | TRBJ1-4 | TRBV6-6 | CASSRKQVGNEKLFF
16 | NA | TRBJ2-7 | TRBV30 | CAWRARDRGPWGEQYF
18 | NA | TRBJ1-5 | TRBV19 | CASSMGRAGRYSNQPQHF
13 | NA | TRBJ2-4 | TRBV2 | CASSEGFKDIQYF
15 | NA | TRBJ2-3 | TRBV4-1 | CASSPGLALTDTQYF
15 | NA | TRBJ1-6 | TRBV3-1/TRBV3-2 | CASSQAGVSMKALHF
16 | NA | TRBJ1-1 | TRBV27 | CASSPRTGRVNTEAFF
13 | medium-sized | TRBJ2-1 | TRBV24-1 | CATSESHYNEQFF
12 | NA | TRBJ1-1 | TRBV3-1/TRBV3-2 | CASSRQGSEAFF
16 | NA | TRBJ2-1 | TRBV11-2 | CASRLAGGSSYNEQFF
15 | NA | TRBJ1-5 | TRBV30 | CAWSPPGPYNQPQHF
12 | once | TRBJ1-2 | TRBV9 | CASSVSVGGYTF
14 | NA | TRBJ2-5 | TRBV5-6 | CASSSELQGETQYF
16 | NA | TRBJ1-3 | TRBV5-6 | CASSLLIRTLEDTIYF
15 | NA | TRBJ2-3 | TRBV11-2 | CASSSVRGRADTQYF
17 | NA | TRBJ1-1 | TRBV13 | CASSLTALRTQWTEAFF
13 | NA | TRBJ2-5 | TRBV30 | CAWSGDIEETQYF
14 | NA | TRBJ2-3 | TRBV29-1 | CSVVRPRSTDTQYF
15 | NA | TRBJ2-7 | TRBV11-2 | CASSFLRTGSYEQYF
15 | few | TRBJ2-5 | TRBV7-2 | CASTRQVGGGETQYF
14 | NA | TRBJ2-7 | TRBV5-1 | CASSPSGGEYEQYF